This T cell receptor (beta chain) was retrieved from a study of shared T cell receptors in the human thymus (dated by TCRdb to about 2021). Looking at the study overall: The study examined how self-reactive, shared T-cell receptor alpha chains are generated in the human thymus.

The method behind the library was the immunoSEQ multiplex PCR assay. Entries here come from immuneACCESS through TCRdb and include only in-frame sequences with V and J called. Some clones fail to appear in such tables; in the studies checked, an unresolved V gene covers under half of the shortfall, and the cause of the remainder is unknown. This sample holds hundreds of thousands of clones; more than 75% were observed only once. The top ten clones comprise more than 0.009% of the sample. Points on this clone: Its antigen has not been determined. No per-base quality is available; no much larger clone lies one base away.

Spanning cysteine to phenylalanine, the CDR3 consists of 14 amino acids. Kept here is only the CDR3 DNA, which spans 42 bases and is read in frame from base 1. V is pared back by 0 bases and J by 6 bases, with 9 bases lying between the germline termini. Taken from the germline V gene (reference sequence), the CDR1 and CDR2 loops are WNHNN and SYGVQD. Separately, the same data were catalogued under a study of human thymus T cells. Drawing on the second study: In Finland, the donors were immunologically healthy infants who were having open corrective cardiac surgery for congenital heart defects. The thymus tissue came from surgical resects taken out during corrective cardiac surgery. Usage of V and J gene segments appeared to be biased in both the thymic and the peripheral blood repertoires. According to the related research, thymic TCR repertoires were highly overlapping among unrelated individuals. The study characterized TCR alpha and beta repertoires from seven to nine infant thymus samples and a few related peripheral blood samples. Donor ages ranged from about 6 to 244 days, and the cohort comprised over five male and a couple of female infants. Thymocytes were released mechanically from tissue and stored at -70 °C as pellets of about 10-34 million cells. A QIAsymphony instrument was used to extract genomic DNA from the frozen cell pellets. The immunoSEQ multiplex PCR assay was used to amplify the TCRB and TCRAD loci from a standardized quantity of quality-controlled genomic DNA. The V(D)J region was spanned by amplicons of a length sufficient to cover the CDR3 and to identify V and J genes. Amplicon sequencing was performed on an Illumina platform through the commercial immunoSEQ service. Corrections for primer bias and sequencing errors followed previously described methods, while TCRAD and TCRB definitions were based on the IMGT database. The repertoires were analysed using immunoSEQ Analyzer 3.0 and VDJTools for basic statistics, V/J segment usage, diversity estimates, rarefaction and pairwise overlap. Chao1, ChaoE, Efron-Thisted, Shannon and inverse Simpson indices were used to estimate diversity, which was also estimated on datasets down-sampled to the smallest sample. Repertoire overlap was determined by strict matching of CDR3 nucleotide sequence, V gene and J gene, and Jaccard-based multidimensional scaling clustering was applied. On average, roughly 800,000 unique TCRB clonotypes were obtained from thymus samples, compared with about 86,000 from blood samples.

The chain joins TRBV10-1 to TRBJ2-1; a confident D gene designation cannot be given. Sample: thymocytes. The TCR comes from a boy younger than two with a congenital heart defect. Donor details come from another sample of the same person, matched by shared clones. The DNA sequence is TGCGCCAGCAGTGAGTCCCTAGTGGGCAATGAGCAGTTCTTC. Protein translation: CASSESLVGNEQFF.